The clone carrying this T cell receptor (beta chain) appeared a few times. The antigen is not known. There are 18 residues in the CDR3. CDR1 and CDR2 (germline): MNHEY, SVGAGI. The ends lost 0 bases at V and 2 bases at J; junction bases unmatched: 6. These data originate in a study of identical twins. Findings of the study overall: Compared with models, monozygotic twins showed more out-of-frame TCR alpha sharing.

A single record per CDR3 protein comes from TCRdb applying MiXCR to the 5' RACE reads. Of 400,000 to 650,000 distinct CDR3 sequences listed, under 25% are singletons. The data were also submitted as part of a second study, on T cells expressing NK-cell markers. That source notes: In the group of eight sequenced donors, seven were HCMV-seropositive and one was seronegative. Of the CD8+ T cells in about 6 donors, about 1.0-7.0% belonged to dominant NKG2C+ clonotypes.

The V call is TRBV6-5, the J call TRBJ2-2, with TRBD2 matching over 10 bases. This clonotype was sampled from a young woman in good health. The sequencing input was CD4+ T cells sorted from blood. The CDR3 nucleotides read TGTGCCAGCAGTTACTCTGGGCTAGCGGGGGCTAACACCGGGGAGCTGTTTTTT. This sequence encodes CASSYSGLAGANTGELFF.